This TCR beta chain stems from a study of cytomegalovirus exposure and HLA in healthy donors. The wider study: From donors who were HLA-typed, an early data release held around 85 million unique TCRs. The Caucasian-associated ancestry cluster contained approximately 81% of the approximately 400 genotyped donors. Study-wide results and caveats: In a later analysis, V- and J-gene trimming of beta chains associated with a DCLRE1C missense variant, replicated independently.

CDR1 is GTSNPN and CDR2 is SVGIG in the germline V gene (reference sequence). CDR3 length: 11 residues. V was trimmed by 8 bases and J by 8 bases, leaving 15 bases between them. With 60 Vbeta and 13 Jbeta primers, the PCR was carried out. TCRdb's table, derived via immunoSEQ multiplex PCR, lists solely in-frame clones and lacks some. The sample shows about 70,000 clones, about 78% of them seen only once. Remarks on this clone: Antigen: not known.

The specimen sequenced was PBMCs. This chain links TRBV30 with TRBJ1-2; D might be TRBD1 (6 bases). The receptor was isolated from a girl aged 5-17 years in good health and CMV-seropositive. The CDR3 DNA sequence: TGTGCCCTATCCCCGGGGGGCGGCTACACCTTC. Translating gives CALSPGGGYTF.